The 15 T cell receptor beta chains presented below share a single source sample, sequenced in a study of monozygotic twins with inflammatory bowel disease. TCRdb re-called the 5' RACE reads; every CDR3 protein appears as one record, without DNA. The sample's table shows some 150,000 distinct CDR3 sequences. Sequenced: blood. All receptors derive from a human donor with ulcerative colitis or Crohn's disease, or a healthy co-twin of an affected twin (not recorded which).

The genes are TRBV7-3 and TRBJ2-1; there is no DNA to check the TCRdb D call of TRBD2. The CDR3 contains 16 residues. Germline assignment: CDR1 SGHTA and CDR2 FQGTGA. CDR3 sequence reads: CASSLLAGGAYNEQFF.

The chain links TRBV7-2 to TRBJ2-5; absent DNA, TCRdb's TRBD1 call cannot be checked. Germline V lookup: CDR1 SGHTA, CDR2 FQGNSA. The CDR3 loop spans 15 amino acids. CDR3 sequence reads: CASSSRTGDAETQYF.

The chain couples TRBV10-3 to TRBJ2-7; the TCRdb call, TRBD1, lacks DNA for checking. The CDR3 is made up of 15 amino acids. Germline V CDR1 and CDR2: ENHRY, SYGVKD. CDR3 region: CAISESKSGLYEQYF.

The chain recombines TRBV7-3 with TRBJ1-2; TCRdb's D gene call, TRBD1, goes unchecked for lack of DNA. CDR1 and CDR2 from the germline V gene are SGHTA and FQGTGA. The CDR3 sequence is 13 residues long. CDR3 amino acids: CASSSGQGQGGLF.

The V gene is TRBV7-2, the J gene TRBJ2-5. The germline V gene encodes CDR1 SGHTA and CDR2 FQGNSA. This CDR3 has 11 amino acids. CDR3 region: CASSLKETQYF.

The chain recombines TRBV7-9 with TRBJ2-3; as DNA is missing, the TRBD2 call by TCRdb cannot be tested. The germline V gene has CDR1 SEHNR and CDR2 FQNEAQ (reference sequence). CDR3 length equals 16 residues. CDR3 region: CASSSLAGGAGDTQYF.

The rearrangement joins TRBV20-1 to TRBJ2-1; TCRdb proposes TRBD1, but this gene call is untestable without DNA. Germline V gene sequence: CDR1 DFQATT, CDR2 SNEGSKA (reference sequence). This CDR3 spans 13 amino acids. The CDR3 region is CSATTGHYNEQFF.

The chain employs TRBV9 and TRBJ1-1; the D gene TCRdb calls, TRBD1, cannot be checked with no DNA. The CDR3 totals 13 residues. Germline V CDR1 and CDR2: SGDLS, YYNGEE. CDR3 loop: CASSAQGKAEAFF.

This sequence joins TRBV5-1 and TRBJ1-2. Germline assignment: CDR1 SGHRS and CDR2 YFSETQ. This CDR3 is built from 14 residues. The CDR3 protein is CASSPDGQSRGYTF. The whole variable domain, filled in from reference TRBV5-1 and TRBJ1-2, reads KAGVTQTPRYLIKTRGQQVTLSCSPISGHRSVSWYQQTPGQGLQFLFEYFSETQRNKGNFPGRFSGRQFSNSRSEMNVSTLELGDSALYLCASSPDGQSRGYTFGSGTRLTVV.

V usage is TRBV15 and J usage is TRBJ2-2; lacking DNA, the TRBD2 call made by TCRdb goes unchecked. The CDR3 runs to 18 residues. Germline CDR1 LNHNV, CDR2 YYDKDF (reference sequence). The CDR3 here is CATSRDEERGANTGQLFF.

The genes are TRBV12-3 or TRBV12-4 and TRBJ2-2; TCRdb outputs TRBD2, but without DNA this stays unchecked. The CDR3 consists of 14 residues. The CDR3 sequence is CASKLGLAIGELFF.

The rearrangement joins TRBV20-1 to TRBJ2-2; TCRdb's D gene call, TRBD1, goes unchecked for lack of DNA. In germline, CDR1 is DFQATT, CDR2 SNEGSKA (reference sequence). The CDR3 totals 16 residues. CDR3 region: CSARGVTVANTGELFF.

This rearrangement joins TRBV7-3 to TRBJ2-1; the TCRdb D gene call, TRBD2, has no DNA to confirm it. There are 14 residues in the CDR3. Germline CDR1 is SGHTA and CDR2 is FQGTGA. The CDR3 is CASSLASGKDEQFF.

This chain links TRBV20-1 with TRBJ2-2; checking the TCRdb D call of TRBD1 is not possible without DNA. CDR3 length equals 17 residues. Germline V gene data show CDR1 as DFQATT and CDR2 as SNEGSKA (reference sequence). The CDR3 loop reads CSARDPWAGGSSGELFF.

The chain is built from TRBV7-6 and TRBJ2-7. CDR1 is SGHVS and CDR2 is FNYEAQ in the germline V gene. The CDR3 loop spans 13 amino acids. The CDR3 sequence: CASSFSAGYEQYF.